These 4 T cell receptor beta chains were sequenced from one sample in a study of shared clonotypes between healthy human individuals (TCRdb year 2020). Library preparation employed the immunoSEQ multiplex PCR assay. The immuneACCESS repertoire file appears here via TCRdb, limited to in-frame rearrangements. These files lack a portion of the clones; in checked studies, under half of the deficit traces to unresolved V genes, and the cause of the others is not known. Recorded for this sample are roughly 2.5 million clones; over 85% of them occurred a single time. Under 0.15% of the sample is taken by the ten largest. Specimen: naive CD4+ T cells sorted from blood. The sample's cell subset or site label, in plain terms: CD45RA+ positively selected. These receptors were taken from a man between 18 and 35 years old in good health.

This chain connects TRBV14 to TRBJ2-3; either TRBD1 or TRBD2 may fit D (5 bases each). Germline values: CDR1 SGHDN, CDR2 FVKESK. The V and J ends lost 4 bases and 2 bases respectively, with 16 bases between them. The CDR3 spans 16 residues. The CDR3 protein is CASSPDYRGYTDTQYF. The CDR3 bases are TGTGCCAGCAGCCCTGACTACCGGGGCTACACAGATACGCAGTATTTT.

This clone was recorded once. The V gene is TRBV7-2, the J gene TRBJ2-5; possible D gene TRBD1, 6 bases. The last part of the DNA fits TRBJ2-7 better; the J call may be wrong. Per germline, CDR1 SGHTA and CDR2 FQGNSA. The CDR3 is made up of 15 amino acids. The CDR3 DNA sequence: TGTGCCAGCAGCACCCTACAGGGAAACTCCTACGAGCAGTACTTC. This codes for CASSTLQGNSYEQYF.

This sequence joins TRBV4-1 and TRBJ2-3, with unresolved D. Looked up from germline, CDR1 is MGHRA and CDR2 is YSYEKL. Trimming took 1 base from V and 4 from J, leaving 18 bases between them. CDR3 length: 17 residues. CDR3 amino acids: CASSQGFRTESADTQYF. The CDR3, as DNA: TGCGCCAGCAGCCAAGGTTTTAGGACGGAGTCCGCAGATACGCAGTATTTT.

The rearrangement links TRBV9 to TRBJ2-7; 10 bases match TRBD1. Germline V gene lookup returns CDR1 SGDLS and CDR2 YYNGEE. The CDR3 sequence is 15 residues long. Unmatched junction bases numbered 5, after V lost 3 bases and J lost 2 bases. The CDR3 reads CASSEGTGVPYEQYF. CDR3 coding DNA: TGTGCCAGCAGCGAGGGGACAGGGGTCCCCTACGAGCAGTACTTC.